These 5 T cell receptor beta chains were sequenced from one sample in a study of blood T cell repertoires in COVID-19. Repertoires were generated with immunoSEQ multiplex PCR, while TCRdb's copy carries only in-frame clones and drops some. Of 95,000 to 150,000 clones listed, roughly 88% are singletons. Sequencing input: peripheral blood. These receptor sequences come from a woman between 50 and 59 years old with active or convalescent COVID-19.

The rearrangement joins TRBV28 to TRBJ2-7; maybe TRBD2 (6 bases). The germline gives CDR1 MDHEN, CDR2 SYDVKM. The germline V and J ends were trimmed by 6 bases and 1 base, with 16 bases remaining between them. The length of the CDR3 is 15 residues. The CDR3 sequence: CASSLSGTGSYEQYF. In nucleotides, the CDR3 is TGTGCCAGCAGCCTTTCCGGGACTGGTTCCTACGAGCAGTACTTC.

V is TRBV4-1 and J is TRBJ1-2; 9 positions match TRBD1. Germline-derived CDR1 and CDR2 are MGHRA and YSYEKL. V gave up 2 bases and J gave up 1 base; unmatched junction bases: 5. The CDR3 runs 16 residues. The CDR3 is CASSQYRDRDNYGYTF. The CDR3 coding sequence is TGCGCCAGCAGCCAATACCGGGACAGGGATAACTATGGCTACACCTTC.

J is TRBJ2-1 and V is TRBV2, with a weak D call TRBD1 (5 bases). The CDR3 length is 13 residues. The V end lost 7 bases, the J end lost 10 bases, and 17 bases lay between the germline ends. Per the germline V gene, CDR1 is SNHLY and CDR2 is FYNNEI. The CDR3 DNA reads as TGTGCCAGCAAGGGGCAGGGTTTACACGAGCAGTTCTTC. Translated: CASKGQGLHEQFF.

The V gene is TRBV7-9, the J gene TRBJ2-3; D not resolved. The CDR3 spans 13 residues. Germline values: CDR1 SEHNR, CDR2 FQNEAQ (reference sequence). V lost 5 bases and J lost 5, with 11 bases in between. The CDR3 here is CASSPPRLDTQYF. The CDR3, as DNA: TGTGCCAGCAGCCCACCGCGGTTAGATACGCAGTATTTT.

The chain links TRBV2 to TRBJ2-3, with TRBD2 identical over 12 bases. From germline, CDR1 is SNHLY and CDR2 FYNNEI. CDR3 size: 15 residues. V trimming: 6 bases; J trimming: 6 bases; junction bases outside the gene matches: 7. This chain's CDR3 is CASRSLAGGGDTQYF. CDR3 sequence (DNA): TGTGCCAGCAGGTCACTAGCGGGAGGAGGGGATACGCAGTATTTT.